These T cell receptor beta chains were read from a single sample in a study of CD8 T cells in Susac syndrome. TCRdb independently ran MiXCR on the immunoSEQ multiplex PCR reads; one entry per CDR3 protein. The sample records 150,000 to 200,000 distinct CDR3 sequences, 90% to 97% being singletons. Material: CD4+ T cells from PBMCs. The origin of the receptors is a human donor with multiple sclerosis. CDR3s include the opening cysteine and the closing phenylalanine or tryptophan. D genes are given only for firm matches. Clone size is given for some rows only: seen once, a few or many times, or a class if the clone is expanded.

TRBD1	.	TRBJ1-2	TRBV7-2	CASSLDNRGPYGYTF
.	.	TRBJ2-5	TRBV6-1	CASSEQPQETQYF
.	.	TRBJ2-1	TRBV7-2	CASSLVASEQFF
TRBD1	.	TRBJ2-7	TRBV28	CASILPGTETSPTTYEQYF
TRBD2	.	TRBJ2-7	TRBV5-1	CASGPGGLEVHHEQYF
TRBD1	few	TRBJ1-6	TRBV7-9	CASSRQGFNSPLHF
TRBD1	.	TRBJ2-7	TRBV5-1	CASSHSGQGSRGIYEQYF
.	.	TRBJ2-7	TRBV7-9	CASSQGVYYEQYF
.	.	TRBJ2-3	TRBV7-2	CASSLSYTQYF
.	once	TRBJ2-7	TRBV15	CATSSLNYEQYF
.	.	TRBJ2-1	TRBV7-7	CASSFRPSSYNEQFF
.	.	TRBJ2-6	TRBV19	CATSRRTSGANVLTF
TRBD2	.	TRBJ2-3	TRBV30	CAWSVLAGGTDTQYF
TRBD1	.	TRBJ2-7	TRBV7-8	CASSWGQSYEQYF
.	.	TRBJ1-1	TRBV5-4	CASSPPGARNTEAFF
.	.	TRBJ1-2	TRBV9	CASSDTGANYGYTF
TRBD1	.	TRBJ1-2	TRBV28	CASRTGENGYTF
.	.	TRBJ1-6	TRBV27	CASSLGQVNSPLHF
.	.	TRBJ1-1	TRBV30	CAWRSGVGTEAFF
TRBD1	.	TRBJ2-7	TRBV6-6	CASSAGTGVNEQYF
.	.	TRBJ1-1	TRBV20-1	CSASRSRGSNTEAFF
.	.	TRBJ2-4	TRBV15	CATSRAGRGPNIQYF
TRBD2	once	TRBJ2-5	TRBV30	CAWSVGRVAGVQETQYF
.	.	TRBJ1-2	TRBV20-1	CSARDIQDSYNYGYTF
.	.	TRBJ1-4	TRBV20-1	CSAKNYEKLFF
.	.	TRBJ1-2	TRBV28	CASTPDNYGYTF
TRBD1	.	TRBJ2-1	TRBV12-3/TRBV12-4	CASRTDRGSIDEQFF
.	.	TRBJ1-1	TRBV18	CASSPTAHGTMNTEAFF
.	.	TRBJ1-5	TRBV20-1	CSARLGGDQPQHF
.	once	TRBJ2-3	TRBV20-1	CSAPTRKGTDTQYF
TRBD1	.	TRBJ2-7	TRBV5-1	CASSSMGQTYEQYF
.	.	TRBJ2-5	TRBV5-1	CASSHLGNQETQYF
.	.	TRBJ2-6	TRBV29-1	CSVRGLANVLTF
.	.	TRBJ1-5	TRBV30	CAWSPTGINQPQHF
.	.	TRBJ2-3	TRBV20-1	CSAPDHSSSTDTQYF
.	.	TRBJ2-5	TRBV29-1	CSVGPGSETQYF
.	.	TRBJ1-5	TRBV6-2/TRBV6-3	CASDSLNQPQHF
TRBD1	.	TRBJ1-2	TRBV30	CACPGQGVVGYTF
TRBD2	.	TRBJ2-7	TRBV27	CASSGLAGGYEQYF
.	.	TRBJ2-5	TRBV7-8	CASTRETQYF
TRBD2	.	TRBJ2-5	TRBV20-1	CSATALAGMETQYF
.	.	TRBJ2-2	TRBV28	CASSLLDPGELFF
.	.	TRBJ2-1	TRBV5-6	CASGPGNDRRRFF
.	.	TRBJ2-1	TRBV4-2	CASSQLWRMPSSYNEQFF